Included here is one T cell receptor beta chain sequence, with context. Method: immunoSEQ multiplex PCR; TCRdb's copy keeps in-frame clones and lacks some. The sample has around 41,000 clones, about nine tenths seen once; the top ten hold about 6%. The sample originates from a study of brain T cells in children with intractable seizures. V gave up 4 bases and J gave up 1 base; unmatched junction bases: 5. Germline values: CDR1 KGHSH, CDR2 LQKENI. This CDR3 has 15 residues. Patients received at least one anti-epileptic drug before surgery. This TCR was recovered from a girl aged 2-9 years with tuberous sclerosis and intractable seizures. The specimen comprised peripheral blood, sampled at surgery. The J gene is TRBJ1-1, the V gene TRBV18, with TRBD1 matching 8 bases. The CDR3 DNA is TGTGCCAGCTCACTGATGGGACAGGAGAACACTGAAGCTTTCTTT. Translation: CASSLMGQENTEAFF.